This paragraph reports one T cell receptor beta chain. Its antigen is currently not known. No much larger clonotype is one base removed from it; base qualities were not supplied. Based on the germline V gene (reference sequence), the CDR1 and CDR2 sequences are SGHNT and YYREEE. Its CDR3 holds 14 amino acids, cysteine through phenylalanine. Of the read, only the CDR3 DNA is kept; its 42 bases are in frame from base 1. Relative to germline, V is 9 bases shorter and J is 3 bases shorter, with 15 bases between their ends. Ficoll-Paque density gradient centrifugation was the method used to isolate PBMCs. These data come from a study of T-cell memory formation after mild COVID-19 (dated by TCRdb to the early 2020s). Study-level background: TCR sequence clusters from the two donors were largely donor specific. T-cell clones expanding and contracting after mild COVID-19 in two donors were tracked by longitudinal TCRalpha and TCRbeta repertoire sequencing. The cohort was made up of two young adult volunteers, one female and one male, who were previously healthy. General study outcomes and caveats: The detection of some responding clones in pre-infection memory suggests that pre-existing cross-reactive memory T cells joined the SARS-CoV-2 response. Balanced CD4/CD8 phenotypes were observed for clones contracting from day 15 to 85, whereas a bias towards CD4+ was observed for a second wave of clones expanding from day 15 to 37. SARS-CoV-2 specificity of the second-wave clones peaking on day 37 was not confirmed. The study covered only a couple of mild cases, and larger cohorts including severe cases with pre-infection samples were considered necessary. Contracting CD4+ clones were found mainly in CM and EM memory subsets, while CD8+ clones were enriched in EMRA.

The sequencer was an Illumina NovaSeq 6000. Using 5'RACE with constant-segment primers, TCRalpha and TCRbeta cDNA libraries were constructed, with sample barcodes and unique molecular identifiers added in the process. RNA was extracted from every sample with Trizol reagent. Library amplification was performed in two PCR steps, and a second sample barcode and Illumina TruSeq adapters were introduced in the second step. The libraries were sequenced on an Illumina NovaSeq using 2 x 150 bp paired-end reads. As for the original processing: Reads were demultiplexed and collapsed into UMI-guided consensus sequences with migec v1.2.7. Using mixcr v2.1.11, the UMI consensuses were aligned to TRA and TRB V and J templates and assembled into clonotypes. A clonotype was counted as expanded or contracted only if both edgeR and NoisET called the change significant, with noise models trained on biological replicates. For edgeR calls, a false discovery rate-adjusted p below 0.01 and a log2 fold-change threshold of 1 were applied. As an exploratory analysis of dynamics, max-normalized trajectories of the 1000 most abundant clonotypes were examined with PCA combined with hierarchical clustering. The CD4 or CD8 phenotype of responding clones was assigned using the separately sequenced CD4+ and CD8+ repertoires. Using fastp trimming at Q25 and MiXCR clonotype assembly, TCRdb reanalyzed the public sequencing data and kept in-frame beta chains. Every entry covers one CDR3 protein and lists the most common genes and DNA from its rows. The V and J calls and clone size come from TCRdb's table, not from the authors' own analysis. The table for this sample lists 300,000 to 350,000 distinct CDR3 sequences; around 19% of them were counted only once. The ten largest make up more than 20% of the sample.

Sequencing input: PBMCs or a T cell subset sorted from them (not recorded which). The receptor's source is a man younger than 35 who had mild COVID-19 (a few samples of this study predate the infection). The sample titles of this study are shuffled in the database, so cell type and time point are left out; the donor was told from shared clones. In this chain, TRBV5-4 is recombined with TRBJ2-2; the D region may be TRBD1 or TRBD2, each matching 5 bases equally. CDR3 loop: CATKPREYTGELFF. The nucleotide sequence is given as TGTGCCACGAAGCCCAGGGAGTACACCGGGGAGCTGTTTTTT.